The 10 T cell receptor beta chains below come from one sample, sequenced in a study of CD8 T cells in ankylosing spondylitis. Study-level findings and limits: A motif in TCR beta, a set of roughly eight highly homologous variants, appeared characteristic of ankylosing spondylitis blood.

These receptors have no identified antigens. TCRdb analysed the 5' RACE reads with MiXCR anew, one entry per CDR3 protein. The sample includes about 330,000 distinct CDR3 sequences, less than 9.5% seen only once; the top ten take approximately 15%. Material for sequencing was blood, either unsorted or a sorted T cell fraction (not recorded which). These receptors were collected from a male donor with ankylosing spondylitis.

This clonotype occurred many times. V usage is TRBV4-1 and J usage is TRBJ1-4; TRBD1 might be the D (5 bases). This CDR3 region has 15 residues. Germline CDR1 and CDR2: MGHRA and YSYEKL. Trimming pared 5 bases from V and 5 bases from J, leaving 15 bases between. The CDR3 reads CASSGTTVENEKLFF. The CDR3, as DNA: TGCGCCAGCAGCGGTACGACAGTGGAAAATGAAAAACTGTTTTTT.

Only a few counts were recorded for this clonotype. The chain combines TRBV5-1 with TRBJ2-3; 13 nucleotides align to TRBD2. With V trimmed by 1 base and J by 5 bases, 7 bases remained unmatched. The CDR3 extends over 17 amino acids. CDR1 and CDR2 (germline): SGHRS, YFSETQ. The CDR3 spells CASSLMTSGRLQDTQYF. The CDR3 DNA is TGCGCCAGCAGCTTGATGACTAGCGGGAGGTTGCAAGATACGCAGTATTTT.

As concerns this clonotype: At one of its ends the junction is not consistent with the germline gene, which may arise from a read error. This rearrangement joins TRBV20-1 to TRBJ2-5; 9 bases agree with TRBD2. The CDR3 is 14 residues long. The germline gives CDR1 DFQATT, CDR2 SNEGSKA (reference sequence). The CDR3 here is CCARDPLAGETQYF. As DNA, the CDR3 is TGCTGTGCTAGAGATCCACTAGCGGGAGAGACCCAGTACTTC.

This clonotype was seen more than once but under ten times. The CDR3 is CASSLEFRGTLDEQFF. CDR3 sequence (DNA): TGCGCCAGCAGCTTGGAGTTTCGAGGTACGTTAGATGAGCAGTTCTTC. The chain joins TRBV5-1 to TRBJ2-1, with unresolved D. The V end was cut by 0 bases, the J end by 8 bases, with 18 bases between. The CDR3 length is 16 residues. The germline V gene encodes CDR1 SGHRS and CDR2 YFSETQ. Based on the CDR3 plus reference TRBV5-1 and TRBJ2-1, the full variable domain is KAGVTQTPRYLIKTRGQQVTLSCSPISGHRSVSWYQQTPGQGLQFLFEYFSETQRNKGNFPGRFSGRQFSNSRSEMNVSTLELGDSALYLCASSLEFRGTLDEQFFGPGTRLTVL.

This clonotype has at least ten counts. The V gene is TRBV12-3 or TRBV12-4, the J gene TRBJ2-7; D is ambiguous. V was cut by 1 base and J by 5 bases, with 15 bases left in between. This CDR3 has 15 amino acids. The CDR3: CASSLELGLGNEQYF. Written as DNA, the CDR3 is TGTGCCAGCAGTTTAGAGCTGGGCTTGGGGAACGAGCAGTACTTC.

The sample holds a few counts of this clonotype. V gene TRBV7-7 combines with J gene TRBJ2-1, with TRBD2 identical over 7 bases. This CDR3 region has 15 residues. The junction had 6 bases not matched to a gene; V was cut back by 2 bases and J by 5 bases. Per the germline V gene, CDR1 is SSHAT and CDR2 is FNYEAQ (reference sequence). In DNA form, the CDR3 reads TGTGCCAGCAGCTTACAGGGAGGGGCGGACAATGAGCAGTTCTTC. Translated: CASSLQGGADNEQFF.

The sample holds a few counts of this clonotype. This rearrangement joins TRBV2 to TRBJ2-2; no clear D gene. Trimming took off 4 bases at V and 7 bases at J, with 7 bases between the two ends. The CDR3 has 12 residues. The germline gives CDR1 SNHLY, CDR2 FYNNEI. Here the CDR3 DNA reads TGTGCCAGCAGTGCTGGGATCGGGGAGCTGTTTTTT. Amino acids: CASSAGIGELFF.

This clonotype occurred a few times. This chain links TRBV5-1 with TRBJ2-2; 7 positions match TRBD1. The germline V gene has CDR1 SGHRS and CDR2 YFSETQ. The CDR3 is 16 amino acids. The V and J ends lost 4 bases and 0 bases, in that order; junction bases with no gene match: 6. The CDR3 DNA sequence: TGCGCCAGCAGCCAGGGGGACCATTCGAACACCGGGGAGCTGTTTTTT. Residues: CASSQGDHSNTGELFF.

J is TRBJ2-4 and V is TRBV10-3; possibly TRBD1 or TRBD2 for D (5 bases each). The ends were cut back, 6 bases at V and 2 bases at J, with 20 bases in the middle. Germline values: CDR1 ENHRY, CDR2 SYGVKD. The CDR3 is 17 residues long. CDR3 coding DNA: TGTGCCATCAGCGAGAAACAACGAGGGGTGCCCAAAAACATTCAGTACTTC. Encoded protein: CAISEKQRGVPKNIQYF.

The table lists this clonotype with many counts. This chain joins TRBV15 and TRBJ2-7; a weak D match, TRBD1 (6 bases). Germline CDR1 LNHNV, CDR2 YYDKDF (reference sequence). V gave up 4 bases and J gave up 4 bases, with 11 bases separating them. The CDR3 spans 13 residues. DNA for the CDR3: TGTGCCACCAGCACCCAGGGGAAATACGAGCAGTACTTC. This encodes CATSTQGKYEQYF.